The source of this T cell receptor beta chain is a study of OX40 agonist ivuxolimab in advanced cancers. Study in general: Hepatocellular carcinoma, melanoma, renal cell or head and neck cancer affected the dose-escalation patients. Allowance was made for prior anti-PD-1, anti-PD-L1 or anti-CTLA-4 therapy, and around 41% had some.

Assay: immunoSEQ multiplex PCR; the TCRdb copy retains only in-frame clones and omits some. The repertoire holds 60,000 to 100,000 clones, with about nine tenths as singletons. Regarding this clone: Its specificity is unknown.

Findings and limits, study-wide: Determination of antigen specificity was not performed for the expanded peripheral T cells. In the 0.1 to 3.0 mg/kg range, CD4+ and CD8+ blood T cells had expanded clonally by week 6.

The V gene end was trimmed by 4 bases and the J gene end by 3 bases; junction bases not matched to a gene: 5. Germline V CDR1 and CDR2: SGHRS, YFSETQ. The CDR3 consists of 15 residues. The rearrangement uses TRBV5-1 and TRBJ1-3, with 9 bases fitting TRBD1. This specimen consisted of CD4+ or CD8+ T cells sorted from blood, obtained in a trial of the OX40 agonist ivuxolimab. This TCR came from an adult with an advanced solid tumor such as melanoma, head and neck, liver or kidney cancer. Here the CDR3 DNA reads TGCGCCAGCAGCCCTGGGACAGGGAGTGGAAACACCATATATTTT. It yields the protein CASSPGTGSGNTIYF.